This entry lists 17 T cell receptor beta chains sequenced from one sample in a study of tumor and adjacent non-tumor tissue in lung cancer. A modified ARM-PCR protocol with three rounds of nested PCR amplified TCRbeta. One entry per CDR3 protein results from TCRdb running MiXCR on the multiplex PCR reads. The sample records 110,000 or so distinct CDR3 sequences, roughly 77% being singletons. No cell sorting was done before RNA was extracted from the tissue. The sample comprised lung tumor tissue. The receptors derive from a woman aged 60-70 years with non-small cell lung cancer.

This clonotype was observed a single time. Being one base from a much bigger clone, this may be a read error. The chain is built from TRBV6-2 or TRBV6-3 and TRBJ2-7; 7 bases agree with TRBD1. Germline values: CDR1 MNHEY, CDR2 SVGEGT. This CDR3 is built from 13 residues. The CDR3 region has the DNA TGTGCCAGCAGACCGGGACAGTCCTACGTGCAGTACTTC. Residues: CASRPGQSYVQYF.

A note on this clonotype: One end of the junction varies from germline; a read error may be responsible. The chain is built from TRBV12-3 or TRBV12-4 and TRBJ2-3; TRBD1 matches 10 bases. CDR3 length: 13 amino acids. The CDR3 DNA reads TGTGCCAGGAGGACAGGGGGTACAGATACACAGTATTTT. This encodes CARRTGGTDTQYF.

This clonotype was seen a handful of times. The rearrangement uses TRBV28 and TRBJ2-7; D unresolved. Trimming took 6 bases from V and 0 from J, leaving 12 bases between them. CDR3 length: 14 amino acids. Germline CDR1 and CDR2: MDHEN and SYDVKM. The CDR3 spells CASRVSQTSYEQYF. CDR3 in DNA: TGTGCCAGCAGGGTCAGTCAAACCTCCTACGAGCAGTACTTC.

In this sample, this clonotype turned up a few times. Compared with germline, one end of the junction differs, possibly owing to a read error. The chain employs TRBV20-1 and TRBJ1-2; no clear D. Per the germline V gene, CDR1 is DFQATT and CDR2 is SNEGSKA (reference sequence). This CDR3 has 12 amino acids. This chain's CDR3 is CSATPTYYGYNF. The CDR3 region has the DNA TGTAGTGCTACTCCCACCTACTATGGCTACAACTTC.

This clonotype was seen only a few times. J is TRBJ2-7 and V is TRBV5-1; possibly TRBD1 or TRBD2 for D (7 bases each). Germline V lookup: CDR1 SGHRS, CDR2 YFSETQ. V shed 3 bases and J shed 2 bases, with 15 bases lying between them. The CDR3 runs to 15 residues. CDR3 in amino acids: CASSWETGRAYEQYF. Written as DNA, the CDR3 is TGCGCCAGCAGCTGGGAGACAGGGAGGGCCTACGAGCAGTACTTC.

Worth noting for this clonotype: This may be a read error: a much more frequent sequence differs by one nucleotide. The gene calls are TRBV6-6 and TRBJ1-1; D not resolved. This CDR3 has 15 residues. Germline V lookup: CDR1 MNHNY, CDR2 SVGAGI (reference sequence). CDR3 loop: CASRQDFGLSTGAFF. The CDR3 nucleotides are TGTGCCAGCAGACAAGACTTTGGACTCAGCACTGGAGCTTTCTTT.

This clonotype was observed a few times. One end of the junction does not line up with germline, which may come from a read error. V usage is TRBV10-3 and J usage is TRBJ2-2; D is undetermined. The CDR3 length is 14 residues. CDR1 and CDR2 from the germline V gene are ENHRY and SYGVKD. CDR3 amino acids: CAISERTDTGELFF. The DNA of the CDR3 is TGTGCCATTAGTGAGAGAACAGATACCGGGGAGCTGTTTTTT.

This clonotype has a single count. Compared with germline, one end of the junction differs, possibly owing to a read error. The chain carries TRBV6-2 or TRBV6-3 and TRBJ2-1; D is unclear. Per the germline V gene, CDR1 is MNHEY and CDR2 is SVGEGT. This CDR3 comprises 13 residues. The chain's CDR3 is CARSSFENNEQFF. The CDR3 nucleotides read TGTGCCAGAAGTTCATTTGAAAACAATGAGCAGTTCTTC.

Of note for this clonotype: A single base separates this from a much larger clone, so it may be a read error. V usage is TRBV12-3 or TRBV12-4 and J usage is TRBJ2-5, with D unclear. Deletions cut 3 bases from V and 3 bases from J, with 17 bases between. The CDR3 runs 16 residues. In nucleotides, the CDR3 is TGTGCCAGCAGTTTCTCGCCAAATGGCTCGAAAGAGACCCAGTACTTC. It yields the protein CASSFSPNGSKETQYF.

This clonotype was counted only a few times. A single base separates this from a much larger clone, so it may be a read error. The chain links TRBV6-2 or TRBV6-3 to TRBJ1-1; no clear D gene. V was cut by 10 bases and J by 4 bases, with 13 bases left in between. The germline V gene has CDR1 MNHEY and CDR2 SVGEGT. The CDR3 extends over 12 amino acids. In DNA form, the CDR3 reads TGTGCCAACAGCCCCTTTTCCACTGAAGCTTTCTTT. It yields the protein CANSPFSTEAFF.

A note on this clonotype: A much more abundant neighbour one base away suggests this may be a read error. The rearrangement joins TRBV29-1 to TRBJ1-3, with D unclear. The CDR3 is made up of 13 amino acids. CDR1 is SQVTM, CDR2 ANQGSEA, per germline. The CDR3 reads CSVQRSRGKTIYF. The CDR3, as DNA: TGCAGCGTCCAACGCAGCCGGGGAAAGACCATATATTTT.

About this clonotype: A read error may be the cause here, since a much bigger clone is one base away. The V gene is TRBV24-1, the J gene TRBJ2-2; possible D gene TRBD1, 5 bases. Germline loops: CDR1 KGHDR, CDR2 SFDVKD. This CDR3 is built from 15 residues. The CDR3 DNA sequence: TGTGCCGCCAGTGAAGGGCAGGGTCGCGTCGGGGAGCTGTTTTTT. Translated: CAASEGQGRVGELFF.

On this clonotype: In this CDR3 the conserved last residue, phenylalanine or tryptophan, is missing, so a read error is likely. The DNA is left out, because the CDR3 cannot be placed on it with certainty; the CDR3 is given as TCRdb lists it. The V call is TRBV20-1, the J call TRBJ1-1. Germline values: CDR1 DFQATT, CDR2 SNEGSKA (reference sequence). The CDR3 comprises 13 residues, both ends counted. CDR3 amino acids: CSASSDLNTETFV.

Turning to this clonotype: A read error may account for a junction end that differs from germline. The rearrangement uses TRBV20-1 and TRBJ2-3; D unresolved. Germline values: CDR1 DFQATT, CDR2 SNEGSKA (reference sequence). The CDR3 is made up of 13 amino acids. The CDR3 region has the DNA TGCAGTGCTCCCGACCGCTGCGCAGATACGAAGTATTTT. This sequence encodes CSAPDRCADTKYF.

About this clonotype: Its ends do not fully match the called genes, so a read error is possible. CDR3 loop: CASSLRAGVFYKQYF. The CDR3 bases are TGTGCTAGCAGCTTACGGGCAGGGGTCTTCTACAAGCAGTACTTC. The chain uses TRBV11-3 and TRBJ2-7, with a tentative D call TRBD1 (6 bases). CDR1 is SGHNT and CDR2 is YENEEA in the germline V gene. This CDR3 spans 15 amino acids.

In this sample, this clonotype turned up a few times. The junction departs from the called germline gene at one end, perhaps through a read error. The chain joins TRBV12-3 or TRBV12-4 to TRBJ2-2, with 8 nucleotides matching TRBD1. The CDR3 is 16 amino acids. For the CDR3, the DNA is TGTGTCAGCAGTTTAAAGACAGGGGTTAACACAGGGAAGCTGTTTTTT. Translation: CVSSLKTGVNTGKLFF.

With respect to this clonotype: A read error may account for a junction end that differs from germline. The chain has TRBV20-1 and TRBJ1-5, with D perhaps TRBD1 (6 bases). Germline-derived CDR1 and CDR2 are DFQATT and SNEGSKA (reference sequence). This CDR3 spans 16 amino acids. This CDR3 is CNAQSRGGSSNRPQHF. The CDR3 DNA reads TGCAATGCCCAATCGAGGGGGGGTTCAAGCAATCGGCCCCAACATTTT.